This T cell receptor (beta chain) was sequenced during a study of blood T cells in healthy people across ages. About this clonotype itself: The antigen remains unidentified.

The sample providers were healthy Caucasian people from Russia, aged about 6 to 100. Samples each had at least 6 micrograms of total RNA extracted. Study-wide findings and caveats: Older individuals had lower TCR beta diversity per million T cells (the decline was roughly linear).

Together with a sample-barcoded 5' primer, a J-beta primer mix was included in a second PCR lasting roughly 6 to 12 cycles. From the 5' RACE reads, TCRdb called clonotypes with MiXCR, one entry per CDR3 protein. The table records more than 1.4 million distinct CDR3 sequences, roughly 40% of them present only once. The CDR3 consists of 15 residues. Germline trimming cut 4 bases from V and 5 bases from J; bases unmatched to any gene: 9. Germline values: CDR1 SGHRS, CDR2 YFSETQ. Material: blood. The rearrangement uses TRBV5-1 and TRBJ2-7; 10 bases line up with TRBD2. The sequence derives from a woman aged 18 to 35 in good health. CDR3: CASSVGLTSGNEQYF. The CDR3 nucleotides are TGCGCCAGCAGCGTGGGTTTAACTAGCGGGAACGAGCAGTACTTC.